A single sample gave rise to the 21 T cell receptor beta chains below, sequenced in a study of shared clonotypes between healthy human individuals. Produced via immunoSEQ multiplex PCR; TCRdb's table is partial and in-frame only. The sample has millions of clones, 85% to 95% seen once. Sequenced: naive CD4+ T cells sorted from blood. Indicated subset: CD45RA+ positively selected. All receptors come from a man between 18 and 29 years old in good health.

The CDR3 region has the DNA TGTGCCAGCAGTGAATGCGACAGGGGGCGTCTTCTTGTCTATGGCTACACCTTC. It is translated as CASSECDRGRLLVYGYTF. This sequence joins TRBV25-1 and TRBJ1-2, with TRBD1 matching 10 bases. Losses at the gene ends were 1 base for V and 4 bases for J; bases not matched to a gene: 12. The CDR3 length is 18 residues. Germline lookup yields CDR1 MGHDK and CDR2 SYGVNS.

Points on this clone: Other DNA sequences in the same sample also yield this CDR3. The chain carries TRBV5-1 and TRBJ2-7; D may be TRBD1 or TRBD2 (5 bases each). V was clipped by 0 bases and J by 2 bases, with 9 bases between them. Germline CDR1 and CDR2: SGHRS and YFSETQ. The CDR3 has 14 residues. CDR3 sequence (DNA): TGCGCCAGCAGCTTGGGGGGGTTTACCTACGAGCAGTACTTC. Translated, it gives CASSLGGFTYEQYF.

As regards this clone: Other DNA sequences in this specimen translate into the identical CDR3. The V gene is TRBV7-9, the J gene TRBJ2-1, with D unresolved. Per the germline V gene, CDR1 is SEHNR and CDR2 is FQNEAQ (reference sequence). Trimming shortened V by 4 bases and J by 4 bases, and 8 bases separated the two germline ends. This CDR3 region has 13 residues. CDR3 amino acids: CASSSLSYNEQFF. CDR3 nucleotide sequence: TGTGCCAGCAGCTCCCTATCTTACAATGAGCAGTTCTTC.

The chain combines TRBV10-3 with TRBJ2-5; 7 nucleotides agree with TRBD1. With 6 bases clipped from V and 5 bases from J, the junction kept 9 bases outside the gene matches. This CDR3 has 14 residues. The germline gives CDR1 ENHRY, CDR2 SYGVKD. CDR3 amino acids: CAISMGPTGETQYF. The DNA of the CDR3 is TGTGCCATCAGCATGGGACCGACAGGGGAGACCCAGTACTTC.

The chain combines TRBV6-6 with TRBJ1-5; a possible D gene is TRBD1 (6 bases). Germline V gives CDR1 MNHNY, CDR2 SVGAGI (reference sequence). The CDR3 runs 14 residues. V dropped 0 bases and J dropped 6 bases, with 9 bases sitting between them. For the CDR3, the DNA is TGTGCCAGCAGTTACTCGCCAGGGGTTCAGCCCCAGCATTTT. Residues: CASSYSPGVQPQHF.

This rearrangement joins TRBV5-1 to TRBJ2-7, with 8 bases matching TRBD1. The germline gives CDR1 SGHRS, CDR2 YFSETQ. V was pared by 4 bases and J by 4 bases, with 4 bases of the junction left unmatched. There are 13 residues in the CDR3. The DNA of the CDR3 is TGCGCCAGCAGCAGGACAGGGTGGTACGAGCAGTACTTC. Translating it yields CASSRTGWYEQYF. Variable domain in full (rest from reference TRBV5-1 and TRBJ2-7): KAGVTQTPRYLIKTRGQQVTLSCSPISGHRSVSWYQQTPGQGLQFLFEYFSETQRNKGNFPGRFSGRQFSNSRSEMNVSTLELGDSALYLCASSRTGWYEQYFGPGTRLTVT.

The rearrangement joins TRBV9 to TRBJ1-2, with 9 positions matching TRBD1. This CDR3 has 14 residues. J gave up 5 bases and V 5 bases, and 7 bases lay outside the gene matches. Germline CDR1 SGDLS, CDR2 YYNGEE. The CDR3 DNA reads TGTGCCAGCAGACAAACCGGGACAGGGTATGGCTACACCTTC. This encodes CASRQTGTGYGYTF.

The rearrangement uses TRBV10-3 and TRBJ2-1, with TRBD1 as a possible D gene (5 bases). The CDR3 contains 15 residues. Germline assignment: CDR1 ENHRY and CDR2 SYGVKD. Trimming took off 4 bases at V and 0 bases at J, with 10 bases between the two ends. CDR3 amino acids: CAISGGPSSYNEQFF. CDR3 DNA sequence: TGTGCCATCAGTGGGGGCCCGAGCTCCTACAATGAGCAGTTCTTC.

About this clone itself: Other DNA sequences in this sample translate to the same CDR3. The chain couples TRBV5-1 to TRBJ2-5, with TRBD2 matching 8 bases. CDR3 length: 14 amino acids. Trimming took 4 bases from V and 1 from J; bases not matched to a gene: 3. In germline, CDR1 is SGHRS, CDR2 YFSETQ. The CDR3 nucleotides are TGCGCCAGCAGCGGAACTAGCGGCCAAGAGACCCAGTACTTC. This encodes CASSGTSGQETQYF.

This chain connects TRBV11-2 to TRBJ2-7, with D perhaps TRBD1 (5 bases). Germline V gene data show CDR1 as SGHAT and CDR2 as FQNNGV. CDR3 size: 14 residues. Between the trimmed V and J ends, which lost 4 bases and 2 bases, there was a span of 12 bases. The CDR3 DNA follows: TGTGCCAGCAGCTCCCTCAGGGAAACCTACGAGCAGTACTTC. Translated, it gives CASSSLRETYEQYF.

CDR3 sequence reads: CASTPRAFSSTDTQYF. CDR3 coding DNA: TGCGCCAGCACCCCGAGGGCCTTCTCTAGCACAGATACGCAGTATTTT. The rearrangement uses TRBV5-1 and TRBJ2-3, with a possible D match to TRBD2 (5 bases). The germline gives CDR1 SGHRS, CDR2 YFSETQ. V shed 6 bases and J shed 0 bases, with 17 bases lying between them. The CDR3 runs 16 residues.

The chain uses TRBV5-1 and TRBJ2-1; 10 nucleotides match TRBD1. The V gene's germline CDR1 is SGHRS and CDR2 YFSETQ. This CDR3 has 17 amino acids. With 5 bases clipped from V and 10 bases from J, the junction kept 18 bases outside the gene matches. The CDR3 DNA follows: TGCGCCAGCAGATATCCGACCGGGACAGGGGATTCTGAGGAGCAGTTCTTC. This translates into CASRYPTGTGDSEEQFF.

The chain uses TRBV6-5 and TRBJ1-2, with D tentatively TRBD1 (6 bases). The germline V gene has CDR1 MNHEY and CDR2 SVGAGI. The CDR3 runs to 15 residues. V gave up 0 bases and J gave up 7 bases, with 15 bases separating them. CDR3 in DNA: TGTGCCAGCAGTTACTCCGATGGGGGGGGCGGTGGCTACACCTTC. Translating gives CASSYSDGGGGGYTF.

The V and J genes are TRBV5-5 and TRBJ1-3; D not resolved. Deletions cut 1 base from V and 0 bases from J, with 8 bases between. Looked up from germline, CDR1 is SGHKS and CDR2 is YYEKEE (reference sequence). This CDR3 comprises 15 residues. The CDR3: CASSLPGGSGNTIYF. The CDR3 DNA reads TGTGCCAGCAGCTTGCCAGGAGGCTCTGGAAACACCATATATTTT.

The chain carries TRBV5-1 and TRBJ2-7; the match to TRBD1 covers 7 bases. V gave up 3 bases and J gave up 4 bases; unmatched junction bases: 10. This CDR3 contains 15 residues. Germline CDR1 reads SGHRS; CDR2 reads YFSETQ. The CDR3 loop is CASSYSATGSYEQYF. In DNA form, the CDR3 reads TGCGCCAGCAGCTACTCCGCGACAGGGTCGTACGAGCAGTACTTC.

This clone was picked up one time. The rearrangement uses TRBV13 and TRBJ1-3, with 10 nucleotides matching TRBD1. CDR3 size: 19 residues. Germline V gene lookup returns CDR1 PRHDT and CDR2 FYEKMQ (reference sequence). The V segment lost 4 bases and the J segment 1 base; nucleotides outside the gene matches: 13. The CDR3 DNA follows: TGTGCCAGCAGCTCTGGTCTTCCCGGGACAGGGGCATCTGGAAACACCATATATTTT. Its protein product is CASSSGLPGTGASGNTIYF.

The CDR3 loop reads CASSEGQGYEKLFF. CDR3 in DNA: TGCGCCAGCAGTGAGGGGCAGGGGTATGAAAAACTGTTTTTT. This chain joins TRBV4-1 and TRBJ1-4, with D possibly being TRBD1 (6 bases). V shed 6 bases and J shed 6 bases, with 14 bases lying between them. Germline V gene data show CDR1 as MGHRA and CDR2 as YSYEKL. This CDR3 comprises 14 residues.

The chain combines TRBV2 with TRBJ2-1; weak D call: TRBD2 (5 bases). This CDR3 contains 13 residues. The germline V gene encodes CDR1 SNHLY and CDR2 FYNNEI. V lost 10 bases and J lost 5, with 15 bases in between. The CDR3 coding sequence is TGTGCCACCACTAGGGATTCGAACAATGAGCAGTTCTTC. This sequence encodes CATTRDSNNEQFF.

The V call is TRBV27, the J call TRBJ2-3; 11 nucleotides align to TRBD2. This CDR3 contains 15 residues. V was clipped by 2 bases and J by 7 bases; unmatched bases: 5. The V gene's germline CDR1 is MNHEY and CDR2 SMNVEV (reference sequence). The CDR3 loop is CASSLELAGAHTQYF. The CDR3 coding sequence is TGTGCCAGCAGTTTAGAACTAGCGGGGGCCCATACGCAGTATTTT.

This rearrangement joins TRBV5-4 to TRBJ1-6; D unclear. Germline V gene sequence: CDR1 SGHNT, CDR2 YYREEE (reference sequence). The CDR3 consists of 14 residues. The V and J ends lost 2 bases and 5 bases respectively, with 8 bases between them. The CDR3 reads CASSFLGNNSPLHF. The CDR3 DNA follows: TGTGCCAGCAGCTTCTTAGGAAATAATTCACCCCTCCACTTT. The full variable domain, with the rest looked up from reference TRBV5-4 and TRBJ1-6, is ETGVTQSPTHLIKTRGQQVTLRCSSQSGHNTVSWYQQALGQGPQFIFQYYREEENGRGNFPPRFSGLQFPNYSSELNVNALELDDSALYLCASSFLGNNSPLHFGNGTRLTVT.

CDR3 loop: CASSSDRVADTQYF. DNA of the CDR3: TGTGCCAGCAGCTCGGACAGGGTCGCAGATACGCAGTATTTT. This chain joins TRBV7-9 and TRBJ2-3, with 8 nucleotides matching TRBD1. From germline, CDR1 is SEHNR and CDR2 FQNEAQ (reference sequence). V dropped 4 bases and J dropped 4; count of bases not matched to a gene: 4. The CDR3 spans 14 residues. The full variable domain, in which reference TRBV7-9 and TRBJ2-3 provide the parts outside the CDR3, is DTGVSQNPRHKITKRGQNVTFRCDPISEHNRLYWYRQTLGQGPEFLTYFQNEAQLEKSRLLSDRFSAERPKGSFSTLEIQRTEQGDSAMYLCASSSDRVADTQYFGPGTRLTVL.